A selection of T cell receptor beta chains follows, all from one sample in a study of blood T cell repertoires in COVID-19. Assay: immunoSEQ multiplex PCR; the TCRdb copy retains only in-frame clones and omits some. The sample has some 270,000 clones, 85% seen once. The sequenced sample was PBMCs or T cells enriched from blood (not recorded which). The receptors originated from a woman between 45 and 60 years old who had been exposed to COVID-19. Each CDR3 is given with its conserved first and last residue. The D gene is left open where the match is weak. Rows may omit the clone size; those that give it use once, few, many or a size class.

CDR3nt | CDR3aa | d_gene | abundance | j_gene | v_gene
TGTGCCAGCAGTTACTCGAGGCAGGGGAGCTACGAGCAGTACTTC | CASSYSRQGSYEQYF | - | - | TRBJ2-7 | TRBV6-5
TGCAGCGTTGAAATACAGCACTACGAGCAGTACTTC | CSVEIQHYEQYF | - | - | TRBJ2-7 | TRBV29-1
TGTGCCAGCAGCCTCGGGGGGGGCTATGGCTACACCTTC | CASSLGGGYGYTF | - | - | TRBJ1-2 | TRBV27
TGTGCCAGCACCGTAAGGTCAGGGGGTTCCACTGAAGCTTTCTTT | CASTVRSGGSTEAFF | TRBD1 | - | TRBJ1-1 | TRBV6-5
TGTGCCAGCAGCTTAGGGAAATGGGCGCCCCAGCATTTT | CASSLGKWAPQHF | - | - | TRBJ1-5 | TRBV13
TGTGCCAGCAGCTTAGGACAGGGGAACACTGAAGCTTTCTTT | CASSLGQGNTEAFF | - | - | TRBJ1-1 | TRBV13
TGTGCCAGTAGTCCCCAGGGGAGGAACACTGAAGCTTTCTTT | CASSPQGRNTEAFF | - | - | TRBJ1-1 | TRBV19
TGTGCCAGCTCACTTATCGGGCAGGGTGAAGCTTTCTTT | CASSLIGQGEAFF | - | once | TRBJ1-1 | TRBV18
TGTGCCAGCAGTGGCGAGACCCAGTACTTC | CASSGETQYF | - | - | TRBJ2-5 | TRBV28
TGTGCCAGCAGCGTAGGCGCAGGGGGCGCGGGTCTCAATGAGCAGTTCTTC | CASSVGAGGAGLNEQFF | TRBD1 | - | TRBJ2-1 | TRBV9
TGTGCCAGCAGTTTCCGGACAGCTGGGTATGGCTACACCTTC | CASSFRTAGYGYTF | - | - | TRBJ1-2 | TRBV6-5
TGTGCCAGCAGTCCGGGACTAGCGTCCCATGAGCAGTTCTTC | CASSPGLASHEQFF | TRBD2 | - | TRBJ2-1 | TRBV27
TGTGCCAGCAGCCACCCCCGGGGCTCCTACGAGCAGTACTTC | CASSHPRGSYEQYF | - | - | TRBJ2-7 | TRBV14